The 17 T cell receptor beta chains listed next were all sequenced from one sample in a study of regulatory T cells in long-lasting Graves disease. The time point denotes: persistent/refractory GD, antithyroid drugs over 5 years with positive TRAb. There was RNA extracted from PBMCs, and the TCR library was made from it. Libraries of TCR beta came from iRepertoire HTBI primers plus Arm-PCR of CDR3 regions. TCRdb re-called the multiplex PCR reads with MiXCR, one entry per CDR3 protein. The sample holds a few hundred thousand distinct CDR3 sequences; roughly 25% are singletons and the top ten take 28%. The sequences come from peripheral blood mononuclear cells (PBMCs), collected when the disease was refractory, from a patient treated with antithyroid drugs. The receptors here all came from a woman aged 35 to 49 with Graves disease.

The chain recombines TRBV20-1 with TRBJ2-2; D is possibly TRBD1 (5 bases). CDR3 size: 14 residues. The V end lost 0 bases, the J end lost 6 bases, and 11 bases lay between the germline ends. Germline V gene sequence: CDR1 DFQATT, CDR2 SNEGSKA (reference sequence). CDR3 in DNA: TGCAGTGCTAGAGATCGGCAGGGTCCCGGGGAGCTGTTTTTT. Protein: CSARDRQGPGELFF.

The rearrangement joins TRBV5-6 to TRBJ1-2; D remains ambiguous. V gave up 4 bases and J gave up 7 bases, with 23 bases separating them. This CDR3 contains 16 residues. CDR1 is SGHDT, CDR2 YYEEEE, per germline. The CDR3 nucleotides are TGTGCCAGCAGCATAACGGGCTCCCCGAAGGATCGTGGCTACACCTTC. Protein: CASSITGSPKDRGYTF.

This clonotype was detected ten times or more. The CDR3 is CASSTRGQNYGYTF. CDR3 DNA: TGTGCCAGCAGTACGCGGGGACAGAACTATGGCTACACCTTC. The rearrangement links TRBV27 to TRBJ1-2; 7 bases line up with TRBD1. The CDR3 is made up of 14 amino acids. The germline V gene has CDR1 MNHEY and CDR2 SMNVEV (reference sequence). V was pared by 5 bases and J by 2 bases, with 5 bases of the junction left unmatched.

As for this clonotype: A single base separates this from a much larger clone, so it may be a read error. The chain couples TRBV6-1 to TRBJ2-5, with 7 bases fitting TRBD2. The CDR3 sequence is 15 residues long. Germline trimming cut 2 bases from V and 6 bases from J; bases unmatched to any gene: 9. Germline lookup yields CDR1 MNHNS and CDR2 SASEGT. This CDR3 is CASSEPAGDRKTQYF. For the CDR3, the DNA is TGTGCCAGCAGTGAACCTGCGGGAGATAGGAAGACCCAGTACTTC.

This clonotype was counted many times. In DNA form, the CDR3 reads TGTGCCAGCAGTTTTTCGGACTGGCAAGAGACCCAGTACTTC. Its translation: CASSFSDWQETQYF. The chain couples TRBV12-3 or TRBV12-4 to TRBJ2-5; possible D gene TRBD2, 5 bases. This CDR3 spans 14 amino acids. The V and J ends lost 3 bases and 2 bases respectively, with 10 bases between them.

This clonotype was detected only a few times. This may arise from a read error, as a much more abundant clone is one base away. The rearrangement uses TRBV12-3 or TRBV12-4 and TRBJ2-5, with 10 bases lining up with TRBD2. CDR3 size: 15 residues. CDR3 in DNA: TGTGCCAGCAGTCCTGGGACTAGCGAGTTAGAGACCCAGTGCTTC. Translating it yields CASSPGTSELETQCF.

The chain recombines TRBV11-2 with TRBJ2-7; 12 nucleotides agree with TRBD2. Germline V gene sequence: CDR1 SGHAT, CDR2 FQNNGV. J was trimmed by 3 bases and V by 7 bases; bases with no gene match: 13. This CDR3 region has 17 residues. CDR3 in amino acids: CASTRGGGLAGNYEQYF. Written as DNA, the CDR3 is TGTGCCAGCACCAGAGGCGGTGGACTAGCGGGAAACTACGAGCAGTACTTC. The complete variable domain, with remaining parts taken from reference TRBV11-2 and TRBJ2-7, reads EAGVAQSPRYKIIEKRQSVAFWCNPISGHATLYWYQQILGQGPKLLIQFQNNGVVDDSQLPKDRFSAERLKGVDSTLKIQPAKLEDSAVYLCASTRGGGLAGNYEQYFGPGTRLTVT.

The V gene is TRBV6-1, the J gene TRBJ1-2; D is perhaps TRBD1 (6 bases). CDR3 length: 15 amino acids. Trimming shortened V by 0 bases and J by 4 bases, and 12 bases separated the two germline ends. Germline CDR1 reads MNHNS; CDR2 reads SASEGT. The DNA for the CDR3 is TGTGCCAGCAGTGAAGCTCTGGACAGCATCTATGGCTACACCTTC. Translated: CASSEALDSIYGYTF.

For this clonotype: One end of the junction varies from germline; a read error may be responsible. The CDR3 nucleotides are TGTGCCAGCAGCTTTGGACTCGAGCAGGTCTTC. Its protein is CASSFGLEQVF. The chain has TRBV7-2 and TRBJ2-1, with a tentative D call TRBD2 (5 bases). CDR3 size: 11 residues. Germline values: CDR1 SGHTA, CDR2 FQGNSA. Looking up the rest from reference TRBV7-2 and TRBJ2-1 gives the full variable domain: GAGVSQSPSNKVTEKGKDVELRCDPISGHTALYWYRQSLGQGLEFLIYFQGNSAPDKSGLPSDRFSAERTGGSVSTLTIQRTQQEDSAVYLCASSFGLEQVFGPGTRLTVL.

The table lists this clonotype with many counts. CDR3: CASRQGARTEAFF. DNA of the CDR3: TGTGCCAGCAGACAGGGGGCGAGGACTGAAGCTTTCTTT. The chain is built from TRBV2 and TRBJ1-1, with 9 bases matching TRBD1. J lost 5 bases, V lost 6 bases, and 4 bases had no gene match. This CDR3 region has 13 residues. Germline V CDR1 and CDR2: SNHLY, FYNNEI.

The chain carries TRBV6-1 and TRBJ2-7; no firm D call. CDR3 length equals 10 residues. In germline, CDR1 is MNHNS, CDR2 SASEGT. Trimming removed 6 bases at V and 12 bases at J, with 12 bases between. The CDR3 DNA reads TGTGCCAGCAGGGGTGGCGGCATGTACTTC. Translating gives CASRGGGMYF.

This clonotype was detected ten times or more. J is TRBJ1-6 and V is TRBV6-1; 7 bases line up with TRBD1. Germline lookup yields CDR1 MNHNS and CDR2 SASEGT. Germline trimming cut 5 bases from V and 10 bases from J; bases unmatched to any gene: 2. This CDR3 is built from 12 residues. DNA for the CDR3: TGTGCCAGCAGTACAGGGGAATCACCCCTCCACTTT. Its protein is CASSTGESPLHF.

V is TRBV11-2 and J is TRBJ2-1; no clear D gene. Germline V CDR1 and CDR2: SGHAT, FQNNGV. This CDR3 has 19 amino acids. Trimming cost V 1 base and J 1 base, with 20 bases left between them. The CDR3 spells CASSLGLRPTRISYNEQFF. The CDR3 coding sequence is TGTGCCAGCAGCTTAGGGTTAAGGCCTACCCGTATTTCCTACAATGAGCAGTTCTTC. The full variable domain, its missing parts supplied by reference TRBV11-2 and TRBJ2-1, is EAGVAQSPRYKIIEKRQSVAFWCNPISGHATLYWYQQILGQGPKLLIQFQNNGVVDDSQLPKDRFSAERLKGVDSTLKIQPAKLEDSAVYLCASSLGLRPTRISYNEQFFGPGTRLTVL.

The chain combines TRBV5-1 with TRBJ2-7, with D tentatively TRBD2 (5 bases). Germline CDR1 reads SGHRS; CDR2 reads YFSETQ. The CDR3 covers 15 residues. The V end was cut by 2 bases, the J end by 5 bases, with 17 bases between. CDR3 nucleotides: TGCGCCAGCAGCTTCAATAGTAGGACTTTCCACGAGCAGTACTTC. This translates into CASSFNSRTFHEQYF.

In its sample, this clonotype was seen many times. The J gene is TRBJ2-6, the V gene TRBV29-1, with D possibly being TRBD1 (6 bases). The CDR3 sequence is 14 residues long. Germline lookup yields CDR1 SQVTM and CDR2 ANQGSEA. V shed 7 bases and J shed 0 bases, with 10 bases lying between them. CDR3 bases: TGCAGCGCCGTACAGGGCTCTGGGGCCAACGTCCTGACTTTC. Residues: CSAVQGSGANVLTF.

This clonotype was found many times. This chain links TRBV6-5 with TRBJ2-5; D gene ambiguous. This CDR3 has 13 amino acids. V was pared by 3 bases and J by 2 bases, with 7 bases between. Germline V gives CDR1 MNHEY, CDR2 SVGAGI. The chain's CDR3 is CASSYRRQETQYF. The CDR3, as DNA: TGTGCCAGCAGTTATAGACGGCAAGAGACCCAGTACTTC.

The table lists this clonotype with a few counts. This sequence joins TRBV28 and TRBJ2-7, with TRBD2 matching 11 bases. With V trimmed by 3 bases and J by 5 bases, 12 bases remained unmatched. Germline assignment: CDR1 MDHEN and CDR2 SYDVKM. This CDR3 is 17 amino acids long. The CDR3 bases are TGTGCCAGCAGTTTCTCCGAGACTAGCGGGAAAAGGAACGAGCAGTACTTC. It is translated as CASSFSETSGKRNEQYF.